The 21 T cell receptor beta chains below come from one sample, sequenced in a study of blood T cell repertoires in COVID-19. The table came from immunoSEQ multiplex PCR; TCRdb's copy has only in-frame clones and leaves some out. The sample lists roughly 95,000 clones; roughly four fifths were seen once. Sequencing was carried out using peripheral blood. The receptors here all came from a man aged 50-60 years with active or convalescent COVID-19.

This clone was seen once. The rearrangement links TRBV28 to TRBJ2-3; 11 bases fit TRBD2. The J segment lost 5 bases and the V segment lost 1 base, leaving 8 bases of the junction unmatched. This CDR3 has 17 amino acids. The germline V gene has CDR1 MDHEN and CDR2 SYDVKM. CDR3 protein: CASSLSRLAGGVDTQYF. The CDR3 region has the DNA TGTGCCAGCAGTTTATCGCGGCTAGCGGGGGGAGTAGATACGCAGTATTTT.

The rearrangement joins TRBV28 to TRBJ1-5, with 7 bases matching TRBD1. CDR1 and CDR2 from the germline V gene are MDHEN and SYDVKM. Unmatched junction bases numbered 7, after V lost 6 bases and J lost 2 bases. CDR3 length: 15 amino acids. The CDR3 spells CASRIRGGGNQPQHF. The CDR3 coding sequence is TGTGCCAGCAGAATCAGAGGGGGCGGCAATCAGCCCCAGCATTTT.

The genes are TRBV11-2 and TRBJ2-5; D perhaps matches TRBD1 (5 bases). Per germline, CDR1 SGHAT and CDR2 FQNNGV. The V gene lost 3 bases and the J gene lost 5 bases, with 7 bases spanning the gap. The CDR3 has 12 amino acids. CDR3 DNA: TGTGCCAGCAGCTTTGGGGCGGAGACCCAGTACTTC. This gives the protein CASSFGAETQYF.

V is TRBV7-2 and J is TRBJ1-4; D is ambiguous. CDR1 and CDR2 (germline): SGHTA, FQGNSA. V lost 4 bases and J lost 10, with 19 bases in between. The CDR3 totals 15 residues. CDR3 residues: CASSYYSAFEGKLFF. The CDR3 DNA is TGTGCCAGCAGCTACTACAGTGCTTTTGAGGGAAAACTGTTTTTT.

The V and J genes are TRBV28 and TRBJ1-1; D is undetermined. Germline CDR1 is MDHEN and CDR2 is SYDVKM. CDR3 size: 13 residues. Trimming took 5 bases from V and 7 from J, leaving 14 bases between them. CDR3 protein: CASSPDTRSEAFF. The CDR3 region has the DNA TGTGCCAGCAGTCCCGACACTCGAAGTGAAGCTTTCTTT.

The CDR3 reads CASSNGQGNTGELFF. CDR3 in DNA: TGCGCCAGCAGCAACGGACAGGGTAACACCGGGGAGCTGTTTTTT. The rearrangement uses TRBV5-1 and TRBJ2-2; TRBD1 agrees at 8 bases. The trim removed 4 bases at V and 2 bases at J, leaving 4 bases unmatched. This CDR3 spans 15 amino acids. The germline CDR1 and CDR2 sequences are SGHRS and YFSETQ.

The chain uses TRBV7-2 and TRBJ1-5, with D tentatively TRBD1 (6 bases). V shed 2 bases and J shed 6 bases, with 14 bases lying between them. This CDR3 has 15 residues. The germline CDR1 and CDR2 sequences are SGHTA and FQGNSA. CDR3 loop: CASSLHTGISQPQHF. CDR3 nucleotides: TGTGCCAGCAGCTTACATACAGGGATTAGTCAGCCCCAGCATTTT.

The chain is built from TRBV2 and TRBJ2-5; TRBD2 matches at 15 bases. The ends lost 6 bases at V and 2 bases at J; junction bases unmatched: 16. This CDR3 has 20 amino acids. Germline CDR1 SNHLY, CDR2 FYNNEI. The CDR3: CASRVGLAGGPGPPQETQYF. The CDR3 nucleotides are TGTGCCAGCAGAGTGGGACTAGCGGGGGGCCCCGGACCACCACAAGAGACCCAGTACTTC. Looking up the rest from reference TRBV2 and TRBJ2-5 gives the full variable domain: EPEVTQTPSHQVTQMGQEVILRCVPISNHLYFYWYRQILGQKVEFLVSFYNNEISEKSEIFDDQFSVERPDGSNFTLKIRSTKLEDSAMYFCASRVGLAGGPGPPQETQYFGPGTRLLVL.

The CDR3 DNA reads TGCGCCAGCAGCCCAAGGACAGGTGGAGGCAATGAGCAGTTCTTC. Protein product: CASSPRTGGGNEQFF. The J gene is TRBJ2-1, the V gene TRBV5-1; 7 bases align to TRBD1. J gave up 6 bases and V 4 bases, and 10 bases lay outside the gene matches. Germline V gives CDR1 SGHRS, CDR2 YFSETQ. The length of the CDR3 is 15 residues.

This sequence joins TRBV7-9 and TRBJ1-2; 9 bases match TRBD1. This CDR3 region has 14 residues. Germline V CDR1 and CDR2: SEHNR, FQNEAQ (reference sequence). V lost 1 base, J lost 8 bases, and 5 bases stayed unmatched. The CDR3 loop is CASSLVQGALGYTF. CDR3 nucleotide sequence: TGTGCCAGCAGCTTAGTACAGGGGGCGCTGGGCTACACCTTC.

The CDR3 protein is CASSDTGLRGETQYF. The CDR3 DNA sequence: TGTGCCAGCAGTGACACAGGACTACGGGGAGAGACCCAGTACTTC. The chain links TRBV25-1 to TRBJ2-5, with a weak D call TRBD2 (6 bases). The CDR3 extends over 15 amino acids. Germline CDR1 reads MGHDK; CDR2 reads SYGVNS. V lost 3 bases and J 4 bases, leaving 15 bases between the germline ends.

The V gene is TRBV15, the J gene TRBJ1-1; TRBD1 is a possible D gene (5 bases). The CDR3 runs 15 residues. Trimming left V 0 bases short and J 3 bases short, with 11 bases between. Germline V gene lookup returns CDR1 LNHNV and CDR2 YYDKDF (reference sequence). CDR3 bases: TGTGCCACCAGCAGAGATGGGTTAGGGGACACTGAAGCTTTCTTT. It translates to CATSRDGLGDTEAFF.

The J gene is TRBJ2-2, the V gene TRBV7-9; D uncertain. Per the germline V gene, CDR1 is SEHNR and CDR2 is FQNEAQ (reference sequence). This CDR3 region has 11 residues. V lost 2 bases, J lost 9 bases, and 4 bases lay in between. CDR3 amino acids: CASSLSRELFF. The CDR3 nucleotides read TGTGCCAGCAGCTTAAGCAGGGAGCTGTTTTTT.

V gene TRBV28 combines with J gene TRBJ2-7, with D maybe TRBD1 (8 bases). The V end lost 5 bases, the J end lost 3 bases, and 20 bases lay between the germline ends. CDR3 size: 16 residues. Germline CDR1 and CDR2: MDHEN and SYDVKM. CDR3 coding DNA: TGTGCCAGCAGTAGCCTTGGACAGGGAGGGGGCTACGAGCAGTACGTC. Translation: CASSSLGQGGGYEQYV.

The chain recombines TRBV7-2 with TRBJ1-2; 7 bases are a match to TRBD1. J gave up 4 bases and V 2 bases, and 7 bases lay outside the gene matches. Germline-derived CDR1 and CDR2 are SGHTA and FQGNSA. CDR3 length: 15 residues. DNA for the CDR3: TGTGCCAGCAGCTTAAGTACAGGGGAATCCTATGGCTACACCTTC. Encoded protein: CASSLSTGESYGYTF.

J is TRBJ1-5 and V is TRBV5-3; D unresolved. TRBV5-3 has ORF status, its function being uncertain. Trimming removed 0 bases from V and 3 bases from J, with 19 bases in between. The length of the CDR3 is 18 residues. The CDR3 protein is CARSLAGRRHIVNQPQHF. Written as DNA, the CDR3 is TGTGCCAGAAGCTTGGCGGGTCGCCGCCATATCGTCAATCAGCCCCAGCATTTT.

This chain links TRBV4-1 with TRBJ2-4, with TRBD1 matching over 7 bases. Germline CDR1 reads MGHRA; CDR2 reads YSYEKL. The CDR3 runs 18 residues. V trimming: 4 bases; J trimming: 0 bases; junction bases outside the gene matches: 12. CDR3 residues: CASSPGTARALAKNIQYF. DNA of the CDR3: TGCGCCAGCAGCCCGGGGACAGCTAGGGCCCTAGCCAAAAACATTCAGTACTTC.

CDR3 sequence reads: CASSQESGNPYNEQFF. DNA of the CDR3: TGCGCCAGCAGCCAAGAGTCGGGGAACCCTTACAATGAGCAGTTCTTC. V gene TRBV4-3 combines with J gene TRBJ2-1; the D gene is possibly TRBD2 (5 bases). This CDR3 comprises 16 residues. V was clipped by 0 bases and J by 4 bases, with 13 bases between them. Germline loops: CDR1 LGHNA, CDR2 YSLEER.

This chain uses TRBV14 with TRBJ2-5; TRBD2 agrees at 8 bases. This CDR3 comprises 14 residues. J was trimmed by 5 bases and V by 2 bases; bases with no gene match: 4. The germline V gene encodes CDR1 SGHDN and CDR2 FVKESK. This CDR3 is CASSQRVAGETQYF. In DNA form, the CDR3 reads TGTGCCAGCAGCCAAAGAGTAGCGGGGGAGACCCAGTACTTC.

The chain carries TRBV5-1 and TRBJ2-1; the D is unclear. V was trimmed by 0 bases and J by 0 bases, leaving 7 bases between them. CDR1 and CDR2 (germline): SGHRS, YFSETQ. There are 15 residues in the CDR3. CDR3: CASSLAESSYNEQFF. The CDR3 region has the DNA TGCGCCAGCAGCTTGGCTGAGAGCTCCTACAATGAGCAGTTCTTC.

The chain uses TRBV5-4 and TRBJ1-1; 8 positions match TRBD1. The junction had 21 bases not matched to a gene; V was cut back by 4 bases and J by 1 base. Germline V CDR1 and CDR2: SGHNT, YYREEE (reference sequence). This CDR3 spans 20 amino acids. CDR3 nucleotide sequence: TGTGCCAGCAGCCCCGACAATTTCGCTACCCGGACAGGGAGGAACACTGAAGCTTTCTTT. Protein: CASSPDNFATRTGRNTEAFF.